These 23 T cell receptor beta chains share one sample of origin, sequenced in a study of blood T cell repertoires in COVID-19 (dated by TCRdb to the early 2020s). To prepare the library, the immunoSEQ multiplex PCR assay was applied. TCRdb holds this immuneACCESS table with in-frame rearrangements only. Some clones are missing; in checked studies, unresolved V genes explain under half, and the rest has no known cause. Within this sample are 390,000 or so clones, with roughly 80% of them counted one time only. 5% to 6% of the sample is taken by the ten largest. The sequenced material came from PBMCs or T cells enriched from blood (not recorded which). The receptors come from a woman between 50 and 59 years old who had recovered from COVID-19.

As to this clone: At one end, the junction sequence differs from germline, possibly due to a read error. This chain links TRBV14 with TRBJ1-1, with D hard to call. CDR3 length: 13 amino acids. CDR1 SGHDN and CDR2 FVKESK come from the germline V gene. CDR3 DNA sequence: TGTGCCAGCAGCCACCAGGCCAACACAGAAGCTTTCTTT. This gives the protein CASSHQANTEAFF.

This sequence joins TRBV11-3 and TRBJ2-1; 11 positions agree with TRBD2. The CDR3 totals 18 residues. Trimming took 5 bases from V and 9 from J; bases not matched to a gene: 18. CDR1 SGHNT and CDR2 YENEEA come from the germline V gene. The CDR3 region has the DNA TGTGCCAGCAGCCCCCAAACTAGCGGGGGAGGCAGGAGGGGTGAGCAGTTCTTC. As protein: CASSPQTSGGGRRGEQFF.

The rearrangement uses TRBV30 and TRBJ2-3; perhaps TRBD2 as D (5 bases). The CDR3 has 14 residues. Trimming pared 0 bases from V and 4 bases from J, leaving 11 bases between. Germline V lookup: CDR1 GTSNPN, CDR2 SVGIG (reference sequence). The CDR3, as DNA: TGTGCCTGGAGTGTACGGGGTGGCCCAGATACGCAGTATTTT. It is translated as CAWSVRGGPDTQYF.

This sequence joins TRBV3-1 (or the pseudogene TRBV3-2) and TRBJ1-2, with 7 bases aligning to TRBD1. The CDR3 is made up of 14 amino acids. Germline-derived CDR1 and CDR2 are LGHDT and YNNKEL (reference sequence). With V trimmed by 1 base and J by 8 bases, 7 bases remained unmatched. CDR3 in DNA: TGTGCCAGCAGCCAAGTACAGGGGATGAGGGGCTACACCTTC. It translates to CASSQVQGMRGYTF.

The chain links TRBV4-3 to TRBJ2-2, with 7 bases lining up with TRBD2. The germline V gene encodes CDR1 LGHNA and CDR2 YSLEER. The CDR3 sequence is 16 residues long. V gave up 2 bases and J gave up 4 bases; unmatched junction bases: 7. Written as DNA, the CDR3 is TGCGCCAGCAGCCAACGTCGGGGGGACGGCACCGGGGAGCTGTTTTTT. This gives the protein CASSQRRGDGTGELFF.

In nucleotides, the CDR3 is TGCGCCAGCAGCCCGGGACAGCGAGGTGGAAACACCATATATTTT. Translated: CASSPGQRGGNTIYF. The chain has TRBV5-1 and TRBJ1-3, with 7 bases that match TRBD1. Germline V gene data show CDR1 as SGHRS and CDR2 as YFSETQ. This CDR3 region has 15 residues. J was trimmed by 3 bases and V by 4 bases; bases with no gene match: 7.

This chain joins TRBV12-3 or TRBV12-4 and TRBJ2-1; 11 positions agree with TRBD2. The CDR3 is 12 amino acids. Trimming cost V 6 bases and J 8 bases; bases outside gene matches: 0. CDR3 DNA sequence: TGTGCCAGCAGGGGACTAGCGGATGAGCAGTTCTTC. It codes for CASRGLADEQFF.

This chain connects TRBV27 to TRBJ2-2; 7 bases agree with TRBD2. CDR1 and CDR2 (germline): MNHEY, SMNVEV (reference sequence). J lost 0 bases, V lost 2 bases, and 3 bases had no gene match. This CDR3 has 16 residues. As DNA, the CDR3 is TGTGCCAGCAGTTTAGGGGGGGGTGCGAACACCGGGGAGCTGTTTTTT. Its translation: CASSLGGGANTGELFF.

The chain uses TRBV5-1 and TRBJ2-1; TRBD1 aligns across 11 bases. V dropped 7 bases and J dropped 5; count of bases not matched to a gene: 8. Germline CDR1 and CDR2: SGHRS and YFSETQ. The CDR3 runs 15 residues. CDR3 residues: CASQTDRGLHNEQFF. In nucleotides, the CDR3 is TGCGCCAGCCAGACGGACAGGGGGCTTCACAATGAGCAGTTCTTC.

V is TRBV29-1 and J is TRBJ1-3, with 7 nucleotides matching TRBD1. J was trimmed by 1 base and V by 6 bases; bases with no gene match: 3. This CDR3 comprises 13 residues. Germline loops: CDR1 SQVTM, CDR2 ANQGSEA. CDR3 bases: TGCAGCGTCCTGACAGGGTCTGGAAACACCATATATTTT. Its protein product is CSVLTGSGNTIYF.

The chain carries TRBV20-1 and TRBJ2-1; D is possibly TRBD1 (7 bases). The CDR3 extends over 17 amino acids. Per the germline V gene, CDR1 is DFQATT and CDR2 is SNEGSKA (reference sequence). V gave up 3 bases and J gave up 6 bases, with 24 bases separating them. The CDR3 bases are TGCAGTGCTAGTTGGCGGAAGTCCCCCCAGGGGGGCAATGAGCAGTTCTTC. Translation gives CSASWRKSPQGGNEQFF.

This clone has just a few counts. The chain has TRBV11-1 and TRBJ1-2; possible D gene TRBD1, 6 bases. V shed 5 bases and J shed 6 bases, with 10 bases lying between them. The germline gives CDR1 SGHAT, CDR2 FQDESV (reference sequence). CDR3 length: 12 residues. The CDR3 protein is CASSKDRNGYTF. CDR3 coding DNA: TGTGCCAGCAGCAAGGACAGAAATGGCTACACCTTC.

This clone was observed a handful of times. This chain links TRBV4-2 with TRBJ2-4; D unclear. Germline CDR1 LGHNA, CDR2 YNFKEQ. Trimming removed 6 bases at V and 0 bases at J, with 12 bases between. The CDR3 is 15 residues long. The CDR3 DNA reads as TGTGCCAGCAGTGCAACTGGTTTAGCCAAAAACATTCAGTACTTC. This encodes CASSATGLAKNIQYF.

The chain recombines TRBV7-2 with TRBJ2-2; D may be TRBD2 (5 bases). The length of the CDR3 is 14 residues. V was clipped by 4 bases and J by 4 bases, with 10 bases between them. Germline V gene sequence: CDR1 SGHTA, CDR2 FQGNSA. The CDR3 region has the DNA TGTGCCAGCAGCTCCACTAGTGCCACCGGGGAGCTGTTTTTT. Amino acids: CASSSTSATGELFF.

This chain connects TRBV28 to TRBJ2-7; perhaps TRBD1 as D (5 bases). Germline-derived CDR1 and CDR2 are MDHEN and SYDVKM. This CDR3 spans 13 amino acids. V was pared by 5 bases and J by 3 bases, with 11 bases between. The CDR3: CASSQGHLYEQYF. CDR3 DNA: TGTGCCAGCAGTCAAGGACACCTCTACGAGCAGTACTTC.

The V gene is TRBV18, the J gene TRBJ2-1, with 9 bases matching TRBD2. The V gene's germline CDR1 is KGHSH and CDR2 LQKENI. Germline trimming cut 3 bases from V and 7 bases from J; bases unmatched to any gene: 7. The CDR3 contains 15 residues. The chain's CDR3 is CASSPWRGGDNEQFF. The CDR3 coding sequence is TGTGCCAGCTCACCGTGGCGGGGGGGAGATAATGAGCAGTTCTTC.

The rearrangement joins TRBV6-2 or TRBV6-3 to TRBJ2-3; unclear D gene. The germline CDR1 and CDR2 sequences are MNHEY and SVGEGT. V lost 6 bases, J lost 0 bases, and 10 bases lay in between. This CDR3 comprises 14 residues. CDR3 sequence: CASSPYMSTDTQYF. The DNA of the CDR3 is TGTGCCAGCAGCCCCTATATGAGCACAGATACGCAGTATTTT.

The chain joins TRBV14 to TRBJ2-3, with 8 bases that match TRBD1. The CDR3 loop spans 16 amino acids. The V gene end was trimmed by 4 bases and the J gene end by 4 bases; junction bases not matched to a gene: 10. Germline loops: CDR1 SGHDN, CDR2 FVKESK. Written as DNA, the CDR3 is TGTGCCAGCAGCCGCCTCAGACAGGGGCCCCCAGATACGCAGTATTTT. Amino acids: CASSRLRQGPPDTQYF.

Only one count was recorded for this clone. V is TRBV29-1 and J is TRBJ1-1; D unclear. Germline CDR1 is SQVTM and CDR2 is ANQGSEA. V lost 3 bases and J 6 bases, leaving 8 bases between the germline ends. CDR3 length equals 11 residues. CDR3 sequence: CSVDLIAEAFF. As DNA, the CDR3 is TGCAGCGTTGATTTGATAGCTGAAGCTTTCTTT.

This clone was observed a handful of times. The rearrangement joins TRBV13 to TRBJ2-7, with 8 positions matching TRBD2. The CDR3 has 15 amino acids. Per germline, CDR1 PRHDT and CDR2 FYEKMQ (reference sequence). With V trimmed by 5 bases and J by 0 bases, 6 bases remained unmatched. The CDR3 sequence: CASSPQRGPSYEQYF. The CDR3 DNA follows: TGTGCCAGCAGCCCCCAGCGGGGGCCCTCCTACGAGCAGTACTTC.

This clone occurred once. This chain joins TRBV7-3 and TRBJ2-1; D is possibly TRBD2 (5 bases). V lost 5 bases and J 8 bases, leaving 16 bases between the germline ends. The CDR3 totals 14 residues. The germline CDR1 and CDR2 sequences are SGHTA and FQGTGA. The CDR3 region has the DNA TGTGCCAGCAGCGGAGGAGGCTGGAGCGATGAGCAGTTCTTC. Translating it yields CASSGGGWSDEQFF.

This clone was counted a single time. The rearrangement joins TRBV10-3 to TRBJ1-2, with unresolved D. CDR1 ENHRY and CDR2 SYGVKD come from the germline V gene. Deletions cut 2 bases from V and 1 base from J, with 11 bases between. This CDR3 comprises 15 residues. The CDR3 coding sequence is TGTGCCATCAGTGAGGGGAGCCTAAGTAACTATGGCTACACCTTC. Translating it yields CAISEGSLSNYGYTF.

This clone is a singleton in its sample. V and J are TRBV5-6 and TRBJ2-4; 9 bases are shared with TRBD1. The germline CDR1 and CDR2 sequences are SGHDT and YYEEEE. The J segment lost 0 bases and the V segment lost 7 bases, leaving 14 bases of the junction unmatched. The length of the CDR3 is 18 residues. CDR3 region: CASGQGPHSRLAKNIQYF. The CDR3 nucleotides read TGTGCCAGCGGACAGGGGCCTCATAGCCGTTTAGCCAAAAACATTCAGTACTTC.